This T cell receptor beta chain is from a study of T-cell reconstitution after alpha-beta-depleted transplantation in children. TCRbeta library construction was performed incorporating unique molecular identifiers. TCRdb re-called the PCR reads with MiXCR, one entry per CDR3 protein. The sample gives 200,000 to 250,000 distinct CDR3 sequences, 6.5% to 10% of which show up once; 6.3% is in the top ten. Study findings and constraints: Reportedly, alpha-beta T cells present about two months post-transplant originated from several hundred expanded clones of graft origin. Diversity and T-cell counts at one year after transplant derived mostly from new T cells.

For this clonotype: Its antigen is not identified.

V lost 3 bases to trimming and J lost 4 bases; unmatched junction nucleotides: 6. There are 15 residues in the CDR3. From germline, CDR1 is SGHRS and CDR2 YFSETQ. Sequences were derived from PBMCs, mostly from graft donor cells, sampled 180 days after TCRalphabeta/CD19-depleted stem cell transplant. The rearrangement links TRBV5-1 to TRBJ1-4; 7 bases are shared with TRBD1. This clonotype originated in a male patient aged 10-17 years who had a stem cell transplant for acute lymphoblastic leukemia, so the T cells may come from the graft donor. CDR3 residues: CASSYLTGNNEKLFF. As DNA, the CDR3 is TGCGCCAGCAGCTACCTGACAGGGAATAATGAAAAACTGTTTTTT.